This T cell receptor beta chain was recorded in a study of sequential checkpoint blockade in melanoma (dated by TCRdb to the late 2010s). For the wider study: Using 1:1 randomization, the trial assigned patients either to first-line nivolumab followed by ipilimumab (arm A) or to ipilimumab followed by nivolumab (arm B). Maintenance nivolumab came after both trial sequences.

The meaning of the sample's treatment or condition label: randomized to nivolumab then ipilimumab (arm A) or the reverse (arm B). Prior DNA-damaging chemotherapy had not been received by any trial patient. Live CD3+CD8+ cells negative for CD19 and CD56 were sorted from thawed PBMCs on a FACS Aria II flow cytometer. CheckMate 064, a randomized, open-label phase II trial of sequential checkpoint blockade, was the source of the samples, all of which came from patients with melanoma. Peripheral blood mononuclear cells were collected by leukapheresis, purified using Ficoll-Paque, and frozen in human serum containing approximately 9.1% DMSO. Purity of sorted blood CD3+CD8+ cells was verified at >95% immediately after sorting, followed by DNA extraction. The investigation overall reported the following: The response-prediction model combining TCR metrics and mutation burden needs validation in larger, independent patient cohorts.

The immunoSEQ Assay was used to immunosequence TCRbeta CDR3 regions from genomic DNA. Before high-throughput sequencing, genomic DNA was amplified using bias-controlled multiplex PCR. For the original study's pipeline: To quantify the absolute abundance of each unique TCRbeta CDR3 region, the sequences were collapsed and filtered. Clonality, defined as 1 minus Pielou's evenness, was calculated using productive rearrangements only. A previously published method was used to identify clones whose frequencies were significantly greater in on-treatment samples than in baseline samples. TCRdb re-hosts the immuneACCESS table, in-frame sequences only. Its copies lack some clones; in the studies checked, an unresolved V gene accounts for under half of them, and the cause for the rest is not known. V and J calls and clone size are those listed in that table; D and trimming were worked out from the DNA. The sample table shows tens of thousands of clones, and 70% to 90% are seen once. The ten most abundant clones make up 12% of the sample.

This clone was counted a few times. Its antigen is unknown. It has no much larger one-base neighbor in the sample; base qualities were not kept. Trimming leaves V shorter by 3 bases and J shorter by 6 bases, with the junction holding 6 bases beyond the gene matches. For CDR1 and CDR2, the germline V gene lists SGDLS and YYNGEE. Its CDR3 holds 15 amino acids, cysteine through phenylalanine. The kept DNA is CDR3 alone, 45 bases in frame from the first base. Rearrangement joined TRBV9 to TRBJ2-1; a stretch of 10 junction bases matches TRBD2. Sequenced here: CD8+ T cells sorted from blood (inferred from file names), sampled from a patient given nivolumab and ipilimumab in sequence. This TCR was sampled from a human donor with melanoma. Here the CDR3 is given as CASSGLAGVLNEQFF. In nucleotide form, the sequence is TGTGCCAGCAGCGGCCTAGCGGGGGTCCTCAATGAGCAGTTCTTC.